Described below is a single T cell receptor beta chain sequence and its context. Its specificity is unknown. This entry belongs to a study of T-cell reconstitution after alpha-beta-depleted transplantation in children. The CDR3 contains 17 residues. Per germline, CDR1 SQVTM and CDR2 ANQGSEA. V was clipped by 6 bases and J by 5 bases; unmatched bases: 16. Study-level points and caveats: Approximately two months post-transplant, alpha-beta T cells reportedly originated from several hundred expanded graft clones. T-cell numbers and diversity one year post-transplant derived largely from freshly generated T cells. Recipient T cells and thymic progenitors that survived gave rise to the high TCRbeta diversity observed at day 60 in some patients.

Molecular barcoding with unique molecular identifiers was used for the TCRbeta library. TCRdb independently ran MiXCR on the PCR reads; one entry per CDR3 protein. The sample carries around 960,000 distinct CDR3 sequences, roughly 29% recorded once. The sequencing used PBMCs, mostly from graft donor cells, collected 360 days after TCRalphabeta/CD19-depleted stem cell transplant. The origin of this receptor is a boy in the first two years of life who had a stem cell transplant for SCID, so the T cells may come from the graft donor. J is TRBJ1-1 and V is TRBV29-1; 12 bases are a match to TRBD1. The CDR3 nucleotides read TGCAGCGTATACTCCATGGGGACAGGGGGCGCAGGGACTGAAGCTTTCTTT. It specifies CSVYSMGTGGAGTEAFF.